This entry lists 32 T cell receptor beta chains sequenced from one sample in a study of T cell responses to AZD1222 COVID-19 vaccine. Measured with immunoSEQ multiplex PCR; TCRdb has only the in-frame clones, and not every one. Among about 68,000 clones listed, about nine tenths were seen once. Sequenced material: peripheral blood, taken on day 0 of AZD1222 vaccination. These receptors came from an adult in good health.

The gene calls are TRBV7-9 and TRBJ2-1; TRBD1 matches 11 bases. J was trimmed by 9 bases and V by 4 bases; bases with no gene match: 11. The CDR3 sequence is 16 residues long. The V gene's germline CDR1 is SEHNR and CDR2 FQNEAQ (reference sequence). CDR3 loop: CASSSPPGQGDGEQFF. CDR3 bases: TGTGCCAGCAGCTCACCACCGGGACAGGGGGATGGTGAGCAGTTCTTC.

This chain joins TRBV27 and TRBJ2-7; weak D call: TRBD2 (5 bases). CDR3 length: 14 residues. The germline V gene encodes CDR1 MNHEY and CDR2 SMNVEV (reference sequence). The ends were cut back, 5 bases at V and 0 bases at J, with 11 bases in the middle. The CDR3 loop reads CASSAGLSSYEQYF. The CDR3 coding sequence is TGTGCCAGCAGTGCGGGTTTAAGCTCCTACGAGCAGTACTTC.

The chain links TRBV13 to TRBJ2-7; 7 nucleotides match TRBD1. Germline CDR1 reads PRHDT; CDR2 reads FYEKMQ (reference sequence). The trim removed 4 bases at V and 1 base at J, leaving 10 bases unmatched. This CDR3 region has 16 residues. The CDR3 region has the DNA TGTGCCAGCAGCTCCTACCGGGACAGTAAATCCTACGAGCAGTACTTC. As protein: CASSSYRDSKSYEQYF.

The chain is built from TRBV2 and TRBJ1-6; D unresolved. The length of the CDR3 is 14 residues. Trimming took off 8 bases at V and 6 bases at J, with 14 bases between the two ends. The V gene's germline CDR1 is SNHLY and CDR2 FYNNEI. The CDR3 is CASSSFGFNSPLHF. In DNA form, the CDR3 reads TGTGCCAGCTCGAGTTTCGGTTTTAATTCACCCCTCCACTTT.

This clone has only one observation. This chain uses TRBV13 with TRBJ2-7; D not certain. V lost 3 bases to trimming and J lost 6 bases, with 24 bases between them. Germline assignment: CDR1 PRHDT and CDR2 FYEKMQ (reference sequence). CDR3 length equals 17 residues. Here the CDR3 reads CASSFNGLGSLVGEQYF. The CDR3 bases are TGTGCCAGCAGCTTTAATGGCCTAGGATCCCTCGTAGGCGAGCAGTACTTC.

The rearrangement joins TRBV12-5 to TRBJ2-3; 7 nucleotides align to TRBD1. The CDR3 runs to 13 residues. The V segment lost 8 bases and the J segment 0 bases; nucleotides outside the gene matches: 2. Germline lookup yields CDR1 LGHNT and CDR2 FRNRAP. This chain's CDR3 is CASRDSSTDTQYF. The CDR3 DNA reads TGTGCTAGTAGGGACAGCAGCACAGATACGCAGTATTTT.

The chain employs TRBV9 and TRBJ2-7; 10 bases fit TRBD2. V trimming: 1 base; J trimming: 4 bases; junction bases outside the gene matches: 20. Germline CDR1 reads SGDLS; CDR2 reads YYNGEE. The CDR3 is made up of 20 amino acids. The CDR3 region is CASSVNSLAGELPSSYEQYF. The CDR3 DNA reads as TGTGCCAGCAGCGTAAACTCTCTAGCGGGGGAACTACCCTCCTCTTACGAGCAGTACTTC.

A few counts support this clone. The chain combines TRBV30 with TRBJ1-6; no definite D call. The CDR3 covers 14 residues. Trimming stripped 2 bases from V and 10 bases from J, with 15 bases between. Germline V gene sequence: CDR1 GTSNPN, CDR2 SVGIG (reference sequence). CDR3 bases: TGTGCCTGGAGTTTCAGCCAAAAGGGATCACCCCTCCACTTT. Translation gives CAWSFSQKGSPLHF.

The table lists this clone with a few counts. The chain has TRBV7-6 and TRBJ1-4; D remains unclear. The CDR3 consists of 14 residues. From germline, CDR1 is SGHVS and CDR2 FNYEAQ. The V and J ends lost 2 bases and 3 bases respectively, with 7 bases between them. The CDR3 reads CASSLPAANEKLFF. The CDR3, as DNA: TGTGCCAGCAGCTTACCTGCGGCTAATGAAAAACTGTTTTTT.

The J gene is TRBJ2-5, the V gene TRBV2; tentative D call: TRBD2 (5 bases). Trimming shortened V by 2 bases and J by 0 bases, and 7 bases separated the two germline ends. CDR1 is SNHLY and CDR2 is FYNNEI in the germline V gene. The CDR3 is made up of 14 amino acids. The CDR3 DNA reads TGTGCCAGCAGTGAACTAGCAAACCAAGAGACCCAGTACTTC. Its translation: CASSELANQETQYF.

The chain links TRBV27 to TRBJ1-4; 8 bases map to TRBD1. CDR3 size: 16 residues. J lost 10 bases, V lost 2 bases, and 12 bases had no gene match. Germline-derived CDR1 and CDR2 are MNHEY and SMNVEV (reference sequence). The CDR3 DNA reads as TGTGCCAGCAGTTTAGGCATCGGGACAGGTGCTGGAAAACTGTTTTTT. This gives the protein CASSLGIGTGAGKLFF. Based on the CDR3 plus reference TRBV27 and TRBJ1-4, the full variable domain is EAQVTQNPRYLITVTGKKLTVTCSQNMNHEYMSWYRQDPGLGLRQIYYSMNVEVTDKGDVPEGYKVSRKEKRNFPLILESPSPNQTSLYFCASSLGIGTGAGKLFFGSGTQLSVL.

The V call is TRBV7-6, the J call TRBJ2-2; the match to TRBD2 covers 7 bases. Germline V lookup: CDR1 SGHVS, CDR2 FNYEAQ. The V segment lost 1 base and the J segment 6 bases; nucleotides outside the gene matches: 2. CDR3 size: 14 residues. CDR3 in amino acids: CASSLGTSSGELFF. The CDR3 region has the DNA TGTGCCAGCAGCTTAGGGACTAGTTCCGGGGAGCTGTTTTTT.

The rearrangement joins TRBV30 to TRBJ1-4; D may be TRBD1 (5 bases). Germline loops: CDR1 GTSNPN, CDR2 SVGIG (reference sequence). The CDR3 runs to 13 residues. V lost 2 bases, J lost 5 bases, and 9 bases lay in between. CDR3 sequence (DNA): TGTGCCTGGAGTAGGGACGAGAATGAAAAACTGTTTTTT. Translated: CAWSRDENEKLFF.

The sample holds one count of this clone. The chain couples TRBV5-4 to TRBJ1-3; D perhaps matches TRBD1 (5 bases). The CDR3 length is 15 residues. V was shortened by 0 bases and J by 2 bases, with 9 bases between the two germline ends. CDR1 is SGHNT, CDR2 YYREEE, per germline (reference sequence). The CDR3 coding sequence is TGTGCCAGCAGCTTGGGTGGGGCGACTGGAAACACCATATATTTT. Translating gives CASSLGGATGNTIYF.

CDR3 sequence reads: CASSIVPGPQETQYF. The CDR3 coding sequence is TGTGCCAGTAGTATAGTGCCCGGACCTCAAGAGACCCAGTACTTC. The chain uses TRBV19 and TRBJ2-5; D unclear. CDR1 and CDR2 (germline): LNHDA, SQIVND (reference sequence). The CDR3 has 15 amino acids. Trimming cost V 1 base and J 2 bases, with 11 bases left between them.

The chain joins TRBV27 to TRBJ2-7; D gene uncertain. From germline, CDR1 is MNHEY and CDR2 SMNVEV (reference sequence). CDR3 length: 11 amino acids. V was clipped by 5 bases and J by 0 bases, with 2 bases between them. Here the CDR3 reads CASSHSYEQYF. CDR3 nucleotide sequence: TGTGCCAGCAGTCACTCCTACGAGCAGTACTTC.

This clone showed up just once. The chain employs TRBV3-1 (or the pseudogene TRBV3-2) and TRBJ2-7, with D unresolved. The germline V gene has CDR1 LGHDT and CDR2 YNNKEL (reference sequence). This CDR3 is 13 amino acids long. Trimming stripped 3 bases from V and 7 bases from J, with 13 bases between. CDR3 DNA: TGTGCCAGCAGCCAGGGATCTGCCTGGGAGCAGTACTTC. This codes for CASSQGSAWEQYF.

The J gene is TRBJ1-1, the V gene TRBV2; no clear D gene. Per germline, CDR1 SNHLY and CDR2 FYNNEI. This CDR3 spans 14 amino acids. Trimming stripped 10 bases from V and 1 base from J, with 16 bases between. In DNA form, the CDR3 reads TGTGCCAAACTACATCCCCGGACGAACACTGAAGCTTTCTTT. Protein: CAKLHPRTNTEAFF.

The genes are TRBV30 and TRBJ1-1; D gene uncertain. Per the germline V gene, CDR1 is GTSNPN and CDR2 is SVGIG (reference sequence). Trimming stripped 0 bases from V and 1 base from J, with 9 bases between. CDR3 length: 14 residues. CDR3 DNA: TGTGCCTGGAGTGTACCTCCAGAGAACACTGAAGCTTTCTTT. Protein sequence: CAWSVPPENTEAFF.

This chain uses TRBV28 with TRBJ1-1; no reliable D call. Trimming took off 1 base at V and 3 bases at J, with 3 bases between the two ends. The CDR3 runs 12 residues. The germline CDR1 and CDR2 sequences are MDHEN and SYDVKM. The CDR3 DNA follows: TGTGCCAGCAGTTTATCATACACTGAAGCTTTCTTT. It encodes CASSLSYTEAFF.

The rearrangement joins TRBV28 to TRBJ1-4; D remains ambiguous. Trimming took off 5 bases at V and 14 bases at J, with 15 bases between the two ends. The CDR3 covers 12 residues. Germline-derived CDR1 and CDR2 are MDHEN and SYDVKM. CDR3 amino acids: CASSNPGPELFF. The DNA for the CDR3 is TGTGCCAGCAGTAACCCGGGTCCCGAGCTGTTTTTT.

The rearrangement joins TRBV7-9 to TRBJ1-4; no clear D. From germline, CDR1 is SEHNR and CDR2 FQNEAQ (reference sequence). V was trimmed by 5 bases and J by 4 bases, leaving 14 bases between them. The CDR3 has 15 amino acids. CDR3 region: CASSQPWTHNEKLFF. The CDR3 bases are TGTGCCAGCAGCCAACCTTGGACCCATAATGAAAAACTGTTTTTT.

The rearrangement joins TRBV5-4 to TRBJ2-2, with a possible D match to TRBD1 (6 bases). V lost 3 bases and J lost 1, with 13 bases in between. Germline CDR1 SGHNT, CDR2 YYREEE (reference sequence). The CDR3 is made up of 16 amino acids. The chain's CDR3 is CASSYPGTLNTGELFF. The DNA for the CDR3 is TGTGCCAGCAGCTACCCCGGGACACTGAACACCGGGGAGCTGTTTTTT.

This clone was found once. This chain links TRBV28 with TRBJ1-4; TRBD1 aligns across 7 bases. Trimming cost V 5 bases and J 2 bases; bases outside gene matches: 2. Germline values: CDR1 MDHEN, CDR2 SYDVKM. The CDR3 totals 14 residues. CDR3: CASSETGTNEKLFF. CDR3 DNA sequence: TGTGCCAGCAGTGAGACAGGGACTAATGAAAAACTGTTTTTT.

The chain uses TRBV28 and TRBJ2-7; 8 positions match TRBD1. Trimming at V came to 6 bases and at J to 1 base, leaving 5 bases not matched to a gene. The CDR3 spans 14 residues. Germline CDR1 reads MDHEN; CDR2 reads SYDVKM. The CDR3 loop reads CASSPGQGSYEQYF. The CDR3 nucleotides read TGTGCCAGCAGCCCCGGACAGGGATCCTACGAGCAGTACTTC.

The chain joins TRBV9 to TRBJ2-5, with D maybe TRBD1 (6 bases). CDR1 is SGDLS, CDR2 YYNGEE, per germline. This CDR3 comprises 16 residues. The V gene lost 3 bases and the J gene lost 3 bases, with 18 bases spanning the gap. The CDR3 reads CASSAGLWTEKETQYF. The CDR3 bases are TGTGCCAGCAGCGCAGGGCTCTGGACAGAGAAAGAGACCCAGTACTTC.

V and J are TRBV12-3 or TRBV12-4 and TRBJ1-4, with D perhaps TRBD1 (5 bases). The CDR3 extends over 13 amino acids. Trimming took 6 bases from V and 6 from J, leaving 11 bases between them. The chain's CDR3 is CASSRRTYEKLFF. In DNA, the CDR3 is TGTGCCAGCAGCAGGCGGACATATGAAAAACTGTTTTTT.

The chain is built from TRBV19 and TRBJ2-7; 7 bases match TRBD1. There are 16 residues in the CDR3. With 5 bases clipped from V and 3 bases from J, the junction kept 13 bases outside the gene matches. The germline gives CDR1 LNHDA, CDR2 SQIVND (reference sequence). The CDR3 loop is CASSFSRDSAIYEQYF. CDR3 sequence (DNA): TGTGCCAGTAGTTTTTCCCGGGACAGTGCGATCTACGAGCAGTACTTC. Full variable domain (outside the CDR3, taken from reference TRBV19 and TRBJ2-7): DGGITQSPKYLFRKEGQNVTLSCEQNLNHDAMYWYRQDPGQGLRLIYYSQIVNDFQKGDIAEGYSVSREKKESFPLTVTSAQKNPTAFYLCASSFSRDSAIYEQYFGPGTRLTVT.

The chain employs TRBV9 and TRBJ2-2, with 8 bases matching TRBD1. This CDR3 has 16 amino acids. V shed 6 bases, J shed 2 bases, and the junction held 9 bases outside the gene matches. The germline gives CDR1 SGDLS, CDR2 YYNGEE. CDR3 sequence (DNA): TGTGCCAGCACCGACTCTGACAGGGGTAACACCGGGGAGCTGTTTTTT. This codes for CASTDSDRGNTGELFF. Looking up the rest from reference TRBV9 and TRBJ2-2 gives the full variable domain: DSGVTQTPKHLITATGQRVTLRCSPRSGDLSVYWYQQSLDQGLQFLIQYYNGEERAKGNILERFSAQQFPDLHSELNLSSLELGDSALYFCASTDSDRGNTGELFFGEGSRLTVL.

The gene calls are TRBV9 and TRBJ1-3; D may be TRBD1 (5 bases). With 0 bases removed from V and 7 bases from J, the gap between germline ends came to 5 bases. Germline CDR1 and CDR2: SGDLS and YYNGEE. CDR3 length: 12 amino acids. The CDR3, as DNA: TGTGCCAGCAGCGTAGAGGGGAACACCATATATTTT. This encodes CASSVEGNTIYF.

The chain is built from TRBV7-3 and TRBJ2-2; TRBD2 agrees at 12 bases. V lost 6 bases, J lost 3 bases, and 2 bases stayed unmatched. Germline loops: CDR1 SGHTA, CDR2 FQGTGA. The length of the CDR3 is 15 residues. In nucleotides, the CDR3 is TGTGCCAGCAGGAGACTAGCGGGAGACACCGGGGAGCTGTTTTTT. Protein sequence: CASRRLAGDTGELFF.

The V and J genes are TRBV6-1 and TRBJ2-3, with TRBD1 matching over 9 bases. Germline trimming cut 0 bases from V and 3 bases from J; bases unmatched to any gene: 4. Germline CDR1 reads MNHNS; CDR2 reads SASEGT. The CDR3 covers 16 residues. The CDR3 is CASSEARGQGTDTQYF. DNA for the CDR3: TGTGCCAGCAGTGAAGCTCGGGGACAGGGTACAGATACGCAGTATTTT.